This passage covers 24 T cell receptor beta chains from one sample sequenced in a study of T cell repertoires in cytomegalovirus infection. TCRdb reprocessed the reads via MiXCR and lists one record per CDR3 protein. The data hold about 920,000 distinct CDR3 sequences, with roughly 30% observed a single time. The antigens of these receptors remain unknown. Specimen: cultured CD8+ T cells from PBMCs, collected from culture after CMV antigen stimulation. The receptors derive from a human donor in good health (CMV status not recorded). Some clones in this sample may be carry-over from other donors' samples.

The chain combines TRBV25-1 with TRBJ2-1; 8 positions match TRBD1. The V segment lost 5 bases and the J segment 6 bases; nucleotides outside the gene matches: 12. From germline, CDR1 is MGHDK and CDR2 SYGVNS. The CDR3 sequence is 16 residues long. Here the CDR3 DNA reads TGTGCCAGCAGTACCCGGCGGACAGGGTGGGCCAATGAGCAGTTCTTC. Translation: CASSTRRTGWANEQFF. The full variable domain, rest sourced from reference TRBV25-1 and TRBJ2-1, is EADIYQTPRYLVIGTGKKITLECSQTMGHDKMYWYQQDPGMELHLIHYSYGVNSTEKGDLSSESTVSRIRTEHFPLTLESARPSHTSQYLCASSTRRTGWANEQFFGPGTRLTVL.

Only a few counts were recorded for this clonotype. CDR3 in DNA: TGTGCCAGCAGCCGAAGCTTGCCTTCCACAGATACGCAGTATTTT. Protein sequence: CASSRSLPSTDTQYF. This chain uses TRBV3-1 with TRBJ2-3; D uncertain. CDR1 and CDR2 from the germline V gene are LGHDT and YNNKEL (reference sequence). This CDR3 contains 15 residues. Trimming removed 4 bases at V and 2 bases at J, with 13 bases between.

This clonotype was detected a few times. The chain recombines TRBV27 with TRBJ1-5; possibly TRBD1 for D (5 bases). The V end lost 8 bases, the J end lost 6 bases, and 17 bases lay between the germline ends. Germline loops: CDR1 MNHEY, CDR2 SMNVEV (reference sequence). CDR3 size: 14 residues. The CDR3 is CASAIRGGRQPQHF. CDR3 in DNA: TGTGCCAGCGCCATAAGGGGCGGGCGTCAGCCCCAGCATTTT.

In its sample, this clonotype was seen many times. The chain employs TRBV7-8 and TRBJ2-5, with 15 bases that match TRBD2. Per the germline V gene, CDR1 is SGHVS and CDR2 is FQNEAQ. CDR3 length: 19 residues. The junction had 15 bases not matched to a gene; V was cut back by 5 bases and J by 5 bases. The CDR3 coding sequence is TGTGCCAGCAGCCCCGGACTAGCGGGGGGGCTTCGATCAAGGGAGACCCAGTACTTC. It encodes CASSPGLAGGLRSRETQYF.

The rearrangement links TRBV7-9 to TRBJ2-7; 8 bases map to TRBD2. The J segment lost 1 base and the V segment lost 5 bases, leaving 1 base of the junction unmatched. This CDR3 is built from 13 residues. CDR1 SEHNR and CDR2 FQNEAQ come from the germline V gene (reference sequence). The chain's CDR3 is CASSRGGSYEQYV. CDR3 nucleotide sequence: TGTGCCAGCAGCCGGGGGGGGTCCTACGAGCAGTACGTC.

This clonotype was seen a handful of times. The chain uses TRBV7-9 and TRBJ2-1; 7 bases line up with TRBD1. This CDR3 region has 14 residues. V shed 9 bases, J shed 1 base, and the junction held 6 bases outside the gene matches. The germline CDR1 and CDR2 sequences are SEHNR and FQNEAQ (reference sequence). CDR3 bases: TGTGCCAGTACAGGGGTCGGGTCCTACAATGAGCAGTTCTTC. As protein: CASTGVGSYNEQFF.

The CDR3 nucleotides are TGTGCCAGCAGCAAAACAGGGGGTAGGGAGCAGTACGTC. Translating gives CASSKTGGREQYV. This chain uses TRBV7-6 with TRBJ2-7; TRBD1 matches 8 bases. The CDR3 length is 13 residues. The germline V gene has CDR1 SGHVS and CDR2 FNYEAQ. With V trimmed by 5 bases and J by 7 bases, 7 bases remained unmatched.

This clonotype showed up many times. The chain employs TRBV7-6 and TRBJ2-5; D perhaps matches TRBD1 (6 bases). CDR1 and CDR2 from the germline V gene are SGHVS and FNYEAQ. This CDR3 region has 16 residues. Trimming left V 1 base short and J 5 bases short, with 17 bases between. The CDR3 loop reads CASSLGPPHQGETQYF. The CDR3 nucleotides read TGTGCCAGCAGCTTAGGCCCCCCTCACCAGGGGGAGACCCAGTACTTC.

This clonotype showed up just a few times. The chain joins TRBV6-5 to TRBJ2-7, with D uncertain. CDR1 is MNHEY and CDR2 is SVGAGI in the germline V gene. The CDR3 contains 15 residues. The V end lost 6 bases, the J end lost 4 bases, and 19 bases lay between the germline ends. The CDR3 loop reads CASSPRPFSNYEQYV. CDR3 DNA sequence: TGTGCCAGCAGCCCAAGACCCTTCTCGAATTACGAGCAGTACGTC.

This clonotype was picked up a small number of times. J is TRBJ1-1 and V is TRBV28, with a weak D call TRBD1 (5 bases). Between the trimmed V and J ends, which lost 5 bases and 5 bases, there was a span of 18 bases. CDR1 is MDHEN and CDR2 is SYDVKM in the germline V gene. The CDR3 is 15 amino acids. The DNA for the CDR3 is TGTGCCAGCAGTCAGGACATGGGGTTGAGGACTGAAGCTTTCTTT. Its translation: CASSQDMGLRTEAFF.

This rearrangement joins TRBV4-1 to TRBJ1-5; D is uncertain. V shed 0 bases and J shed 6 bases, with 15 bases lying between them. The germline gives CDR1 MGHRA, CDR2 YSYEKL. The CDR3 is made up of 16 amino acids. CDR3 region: CASSQDGDGRLQPQHF. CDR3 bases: TGCGCCAGCAGCCAAGACGGCGACGGAAGACTTCAGCCCCAGCATTTT.

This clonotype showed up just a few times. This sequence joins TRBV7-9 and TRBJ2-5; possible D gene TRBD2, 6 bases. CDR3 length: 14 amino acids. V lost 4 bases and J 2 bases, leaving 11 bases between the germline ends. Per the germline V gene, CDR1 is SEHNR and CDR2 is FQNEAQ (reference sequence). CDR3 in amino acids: CASSSGRGQETQYF. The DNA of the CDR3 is TGTGCCAGCAGCTCAGGGCGGGGACAAGAGACCCAGTACTTC. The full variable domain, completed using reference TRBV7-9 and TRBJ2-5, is DTGVSQNPRHKITKRGQNVTFRCDPISEHNRLYWYRQTLGQGPEFLTYFQNEAQLEKSRLLSDRFSAERPKGSFSTLEIQRTEQGDSAMYLCASSSGRGQETQYFGPGTRLLVL.

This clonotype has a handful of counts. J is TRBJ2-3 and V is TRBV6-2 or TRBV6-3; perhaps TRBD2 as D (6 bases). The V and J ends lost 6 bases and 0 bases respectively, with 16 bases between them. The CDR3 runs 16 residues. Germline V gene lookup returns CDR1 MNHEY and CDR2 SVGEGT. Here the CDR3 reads CASRHGTEMSTDTQYF. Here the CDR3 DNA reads TGTGCCAGCAGACATGGGACTGAGATGAGCACAGATACGCAGTATTTT.

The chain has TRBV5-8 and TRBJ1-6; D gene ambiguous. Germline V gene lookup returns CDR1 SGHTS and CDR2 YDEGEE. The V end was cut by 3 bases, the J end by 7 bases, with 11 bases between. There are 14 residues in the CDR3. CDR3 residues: CASSSDVVNSPLHF. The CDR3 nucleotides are TGTGCCAGCAGCTCGGACGTGGTAAATTCACCCCTCCACTTT.

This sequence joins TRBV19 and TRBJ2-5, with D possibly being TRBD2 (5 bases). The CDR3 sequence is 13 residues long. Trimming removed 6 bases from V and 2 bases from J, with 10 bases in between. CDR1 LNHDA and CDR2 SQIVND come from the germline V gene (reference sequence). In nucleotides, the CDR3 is TGTGCCAGTAGGAGGGAGACACAAGAGACCCAGTACTTC. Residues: CASRRETQETQYF.

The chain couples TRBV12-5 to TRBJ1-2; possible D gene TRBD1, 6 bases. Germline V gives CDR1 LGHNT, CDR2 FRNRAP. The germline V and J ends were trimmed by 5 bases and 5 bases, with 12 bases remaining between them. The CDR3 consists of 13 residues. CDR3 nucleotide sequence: TGTGCTAGTGGTCCAGGGGCGAGGTATGGCTACACCTTC. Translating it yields CASGPGARYGYTF.

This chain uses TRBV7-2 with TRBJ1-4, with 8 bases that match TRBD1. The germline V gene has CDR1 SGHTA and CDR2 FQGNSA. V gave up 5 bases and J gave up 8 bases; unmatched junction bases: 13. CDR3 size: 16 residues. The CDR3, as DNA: TGTGCCAGCAGCCAAGAACGACAGGGGTTAAAGGAAAAACTGTTTTTT. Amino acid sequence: CASSQERQGLKEKLFF.

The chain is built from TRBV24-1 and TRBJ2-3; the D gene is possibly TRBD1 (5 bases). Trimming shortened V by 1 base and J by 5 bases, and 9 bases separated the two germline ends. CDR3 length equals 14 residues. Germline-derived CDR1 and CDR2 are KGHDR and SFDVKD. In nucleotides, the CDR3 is TGTGCCACCAGTGATTTTTCAGGGAAAGATACGCAGTATTTT. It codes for CATSDFSGKDTQYF.

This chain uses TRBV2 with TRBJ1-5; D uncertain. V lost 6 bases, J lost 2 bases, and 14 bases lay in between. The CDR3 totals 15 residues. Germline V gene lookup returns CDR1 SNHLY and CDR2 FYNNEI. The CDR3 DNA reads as TGTGCCAGCAGGAGATATCCGGCGGGCAATCAGCCCCAGCATTTT. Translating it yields CASRRYPAGNQPQHF.

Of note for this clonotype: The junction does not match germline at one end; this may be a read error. CDR3 DNA: TGTGCCAGCAGTTTGGGGACTAGCAATGGGCAGTTCTTC. Its protein is CASSLGTSNGQFF. The rearrangement uses TRBV12-3 or TRBV12-4 and TRBJ2-1, with 9 bases fitting TRBD2. The CDR3 sequence is 13 residues long.

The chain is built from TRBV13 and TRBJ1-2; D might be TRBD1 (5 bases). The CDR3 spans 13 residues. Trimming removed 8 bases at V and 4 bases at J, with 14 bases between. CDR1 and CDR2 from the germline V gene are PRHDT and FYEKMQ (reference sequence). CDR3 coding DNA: TGTGCCAGCTTAAGGGACGGTGGCTATGGCTACACCTTC. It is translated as CASLRDGGYGYTF.

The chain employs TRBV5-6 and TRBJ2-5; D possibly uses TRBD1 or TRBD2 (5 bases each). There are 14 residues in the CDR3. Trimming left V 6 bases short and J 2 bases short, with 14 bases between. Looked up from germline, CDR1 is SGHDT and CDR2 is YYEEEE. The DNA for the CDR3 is TGTGCCAGCAATTTGGGGGACGGACAAGAGACCCAGTACTTC. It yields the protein CASNLGDGQETQYF.

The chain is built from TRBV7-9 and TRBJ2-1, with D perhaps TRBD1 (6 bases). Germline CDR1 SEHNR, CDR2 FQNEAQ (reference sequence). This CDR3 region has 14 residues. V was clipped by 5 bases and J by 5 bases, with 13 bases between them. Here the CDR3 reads CASSAADRHNEQFF. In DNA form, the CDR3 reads TGTGCCAGCAGCGCCGCGGACAGACACAATGAGCAGTTCTTC.

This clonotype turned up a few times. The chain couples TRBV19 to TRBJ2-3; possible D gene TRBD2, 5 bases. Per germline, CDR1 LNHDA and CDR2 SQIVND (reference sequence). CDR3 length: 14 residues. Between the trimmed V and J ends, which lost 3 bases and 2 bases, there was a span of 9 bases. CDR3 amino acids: CASSMGASTDTQYF. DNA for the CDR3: TGTGCCAGTAGTATGGGAGCTTCCACAGATACGCAGTATTTT.